The 11 T cell receptor beta chains listed next were all sequenced from one sample in a study of T cells in Graves' hyperthyroidism and ophthalmopathy. RNA transcripts provided the source from which TCR beta CDR3 regions were amplified. HTBI primers were employed in a first-round RT-PCR of the TCR CDR3. TCRdb reprocessed the multiplex PCR reads with MiXCR, giving one entry per CDR3 protein. The sample includes about 400,000 distinct CDR3 sequences, approximately 14% of them seen just once. The specimen sequenced was blood. These receptors were obtained from a man in his late teens or twenties with Graves' ophthalmopathy.

The J gene is TRBJ2-7, the V gene TRBV14; D is perhaps TRBD1 (6 bases). The CDR3 has 13 amino acids. Trimming stripped 3 bases from V and 12 bases from J, with 18 bases between. CDR1 is SGHDN, CDR2 FVKESK, per germline. The CDR3 bases are TGTGCCAGCAGCCACCCAGGCCCCGGACAGCTGTACTTC. Its translation: CASSHPGPGQLYF.

This clonotype was recorded at least ten times. The chain is built from TRBV6-1 and TRBJ2-3, with D possibly being TRBD1 (7 bases). Trimming took 7 bases from V and 5 from J, leaving 22 bases between them. This CDR3 comprises 16 residues. Per germline, CDR1 MNHNS and CDR2 SASEGT. For the CDR3, the DNA is TGTGCCAGCACCAAACGGGTACAGGGGAGGATAGATACGCAGTATTTT. Protein: CASTKRVQGRIDTQYF.

The chain couples TRBV11-2 to TRBJ2-7; 9 positions agree with TRBD1. Germline V gene lookup returns CDR1 SGHAT and CDR2 FQNNGV. This CDR3 region has 17 residues. Germline trimming cut 1 base from V and 1 base from J; bases unmatched to any gene: 8. The CDR3 loop reads CASSLVWAGQGSYEQYF. In DNA, the CDR3 is TGTGCCAGCAGCTTAGTGTGGGCGGGACAGGGTTCCTACGAGCAGTACTTC. The full variable domain, completed using reference TRBV11-2 and TRBJ2-7, is EAGVAQSPRYKIIEKRQSVAFWCNPISGHATLYWYQQILGQGPKLLIQFQNNGVVDDSQLPKDRFSAERLKGVDSTLKIQPAKLEDSAVYLCASSLVWAGQGSYEQYFGPGTRLTVT.

This clonotype was detected ten times or more. This chain uses TRBV3-1 with TRBJ1-1, with D possibly matching TRBD1 (6 bases). Germline assignment: CDR1 LGHDT and CDR2 YNNKEL (reference sequence). V dropped 3 bases and J dropped 4 bases, with 9 bases sitting between them. This CDR3 contains 13 residues. CDR3 nucleotides: TGTGCCAGCAGCCATGAGGGGGGCACTGAAGCTTTCTTT. Amino acid sequence: CASSHEGGTEAFF.

The table lists this clonotype with many counts. The rearrangement uses TRBV5-1 and TRBJ2-7, with D perhaps matching TRBD1 or TRBD2 (5 bases each). CDR1 and CDR2 (germline): SGHRS, YFSETQ. Trimming left V 4 bases short and J 4 bases short, with 18 bases between. The CDR3 is 15 residues long. CDR3 nucleotide sequence: TGCGCCAGCAGCCCCCGGGACGGCTCACGGTACGAGCAGTACTTC. Translating it yields CASSPRDGSRYEQYF.

The chain has TRBV30 and TRBJ2-5, with D maybe TRBD1 (6 bases). Per the germline V gene, CDR1 is GTSNPN and CDR2 is SVGIG (reference sequence). Trimming pared 1 base from V and 2 bases from J, leaving 8 bases between. This CDR3 has 13 amino acids. Here the CDR3 reads CAWSGGGQETQYF. Written as DNA, the CDR3 is TGTGCCTGGAGTGGAGGGGGTCAAGAGACCCAGTACTTC.

The V gene is TRBV30, the J gene TRBJ2-3; D may be TRBD1 or TRBD2 (6 bases each). The CDR3 totals 13 residues. Per the germline V gene, CDR1 is GTSNPN and CDR2 is SVGIG (reference sequence). V was pared by 4 bases and J by 4 bases, with 12 bases between. The CDR3 loop reads CAWKGGFPDTQYF. The DNA for the CDR3 is TGTGCCTGGAAGGGGGGCTTTCCAGATACGCAGTATTTT.

This clonotype showed up many times. This chain joins TRBV12-3 or TRBV12-4 and TRBJ2-5, with D hard to call. The germline V and J ends were trimmed by 4 bases and 4 bases, with 7 bases remaining between them. The CDR3 sequence is 12 residues long. The CDR3 loop is CASSWALETQYF. As DNA, the CDR3 is TGTGCCAGCAGTTGGGCTTTAGAGACCCAGTACTTC.

This clonotype was observed many times. CDR3 bases: TGTGCCATCAGGGGAGTATATACTGAAGCTTTCTTT. This encodes CAIRGVYTEAFF. The chain has TRBV10-3 and TRBJ1-1, with D hard to call. V lost 6 bases to trimming and J lost 5 bases, with 10 bases between them. Germline lookup yields CDR1 ENHRY and CDR2 SYGVKD. This CDR3 contains 12 residues.

This clonotype was seen many times. CDR3 coding DNA: TGTGCCAGCAGCCGGGACAACCTCTATGGCTACACCTTC. As protein: CASSRDNLYGYTF. The chain has TRBV11-2 and TRBJ1-2, with D possibly matching TRBD1 (6 bases). This CDR3 is 13 amino acids long. CDR1 is SGHAT, CDR2 FQNNGV, per germline. Trimming pared 5 bases from V and 4 bases from J, leaving 11 bases between.

The chain has TRBV20-1 and TRBJ2-7; TRBD1 is a possible D gene (6 bases). V lost 6 bases, J lost 3 bases, and 12 bases lay in between. The germline V gene encodes CDR1 DFQATT and CDR2 SNEGSKA (reference sequence). The CDR3 totals 12 residues. CDR3 DNA sequence: TGCAGTGCGGGCAGGGGCGGCTACGAGCAGTACTTC. Protein sequence: CSAGRGGYEQYF.